This is a list of T cell receptor beta chains from one sample in a study of shared clonotypes between healthy human individuals. Profiling relied on immunoSEQ multiplex PCR, and the TCRdb table lists in-frame clones only, not all of them. The sample lists roughly 2.1 million clones; 85% to 95% were seen once. Sequencing was performed on naive CD8+ T cells from PBMCs. All receptors derive from a young man in good health. Some clones in this sample may be carry-over from other donors' samples. CDR3s include the opening cysteine and the closing phenylalanine or tryptophan. Fields, in order: clone size, J gene, D gene, V gene, CDR3 protein, CDR3 DNA. A D gene is named only where the DNA matches it firmly. Clone size, where shown, is once, few, many, or a class for clones that have expanded.

clone size: .
J gene: TRBJ2-1
D gene: .
V gene: TRBV4-1
CDR3 protein: CASSPSGSSYNEQFF
CDR3 DNA: TGCGCCAGCAGCCCGTCAGGGAGCTCCTACAATGAGCAGTTCTTC

clone size: .
J gene: TRBJ1-4
D gene: .
V gene: TRBV9
CDR3 protein: CASSLGHGTTNEKLFF
CDR3 DNA: TGTGCCAGCAGTCTCGGACACGGTACAACTAATGAAAAACTGTTTTTT

clone size: .
J gene: TRBJ2-1
D gene: TRBD2
V gene: TRBV7-8
CDR3 protein: CASSFSGAQYNEQFF
CDR3 DNA: TGTGCCAGCAGCTTTAGCGGGGCTCAATACAATGAGCAGTTCTTC

clone size: few
J gene: TRBJ1-1
D gene: .
V gene: TRBV4-1
CDR3 protein: CASRDTVNTEAFF
CDR3 DNA: TGCGCCAGCAGAGACACAGTGAACACTGAAGCTTTCTTT

clone size: .
J gene: TRBJ2-5
D gene: .
V gene: TRBV2
CDR3 protein: CASFAVQETQYF
CDR3 DNA: TGTGCCAGCTTCGCGGTCCAAGAGACCCAGTACTTC

clone size: .
J gene: TRBJ1-4
D gene: .
V gene: TRBV5-8
CDR3 protein: CASSLIFRGEKLFF
CDR3 DNA: TGTGCCAGCAGCTTGATCTTCAGGGGTGAAAAACTGTTTTTT

clone size: .
J gene: TRBJ1-2
D gene: .
V gene: TRBV4-3
CDR3 protein: CASSQDVAAGDYGYTF
CDR3 DNA: TGCGCCAGCAGCCAAGATGTGGCGGCAGGGGACTATGGCTACACCTTC

clone size: .
J gene: TRBJ2-4
D gene: .
V gene: TRBV29-1
CDR3 protein: CSVRGLAKNIQYF
CDR3 DNA: TGCAGCGTCCGCGGGTTAGCCAAAAACATTCAGTACTTC

clone size: .
J gene: TRBJ2-1
D gene: .
V gene: TRBV29-1
CDR3 protein: CSVEDSPFNEQFF
CDR3 DNA: TGCAGCGTCGAGGATTCCCCATTCAATGAGCAGTTCTTC

clone size: once
J gene: TRBJ2-7
D gene: TRBD2
V gene: TRBV10-2
CDR3 protein: CASRTGTSGKYEQYF
CDR3 DNA: TGCGCCAGCAGGACCGGGACTAGCGGGAAGTACGAGCAGTACTTC

clone size: .
J gene: TRBJ2-1
D gene: TRBD2
V gene: TRBV19
CDR3 protein: CASSIAPGGYNEQFF
CDR3 DNA: TGTGCCAGTAGTATAGCCCCGGGGGGGTACAATGAGCAGTTCTTC

clone size: once
J gene: TRBJ2-1
D gene: .
V gene: TRBV13
CDR3 protein: CASSQRLESSYNEQFF
CDR3 DNA: TGTGCCAGCAGCCAACGACTGGAAAGCTCCTACAATGAGCAGTTCTTC

clone size: .
J gene: TRBJ1-2
D gene: .
V gene: TRBV7-9
CDR3 protein: CASSHRENYGYTF
CDR3 DNA: TGTGCCAGCAGCCACAGAGAAAACTATGGCTACACCTTC

clone size: .
J gene: TRBJ1-4
D gene: .
V gene: TRBV5-1
CDR3 protein: CASSLGQINEKLFF
CDR3 DNA: TGCGCCAGCAGCTTGGGACAGATAAATGAAAAACTGTTTTTT

clone size: .
J gene: TRBJ1-3
D gene: TRBD1
V gene: TRBV2
CDR3 protein: CASRAGQGRSDTIYF
CDR3 DNA: TGTGCCAGCAGAGCGGGACAGGGGCGCTCGGACACCATATATTTT

clone size: .
J gene: TRBJ1-2
D gene: .
V gene: TRBV19
CDR3 protein: CASTAMFAGLHGYTF
CDR3 DNA: TGTGCCAGTACCGCGATGTTTGCGGGTCTTCATGGCTACACCTTC

clone size: .
J gene: TRBJ1-4
D gene: TRBD1
V gene: TRBV27
CDR3 protein: CASRTGTVINEKLFF
CDR3 DNA: TGTGCCAGCCGAACCGGGACAGTGATTAATGAAAAACTGTTTTTT

clone size: .
J gene: TRBJ1-5
D gene: TRBD1
V gene: TRBV19
CDR3 protein: CASSLPGQFNQPQHF
CDR3 DNA: TGTGCCAGTAGTCTTCCGGGACAGTTCAATCAGCCCCAGCATTTT

clone size: .
J gene: TRBJ1-1
D gene: TRBD1
V gene: TRBV6-5
CDR3 protein: CASSLDRATEAFF
CDR3 DNA: TGTGCCAGCAGCCTGGACAGGGCTACTGAAGCTTTCTTT

clone size: .
J gene: TRBJ1-1
D gene: .
V gene: TRBV28
CDR3 protein: CASSFRPGGTEAFF
CDR3 DNA: TGTGCCAGCAGTTTTAGGCCTGGCGGCACTGAAGCTTTCTTT

clone size: once
J gene: TRBJ2-7
D gene: .
V gene: TRBV7-9
CDR3 protein: CASSLVDTQREQYF
CDR3 DNA: TGTGCCAGCAGCTTAGTTGACACCCAACGCGAGCAGTACTTC

clone size: .
J gene: TRBJ2-1
D gene: TRBD2
V gene: TRBV6-5
CDR3 protein: CASGGEGNSYNEQFF
CDR3 DNA: TGTGCCAGCGGGGGGGAGGGCAACTCCTACAATGAGCAGTTCTTC

clone size: .
J gene: TRBJ2-3
D gene: .
V gene: TRBV7-8
CDR3 protein: CASSLVRNTDTQYF
CDR3 DNA: TGTGCCAGCAGCTTAGTACGGAACACAGATACGCAGTATTTT

clone size: .
J gene: TRBJ2-7
D gene: TRBD1
V gene: TRBV30
CDR3 protein: CAWSEDRVGQYF
CDR3 DNA: TGTGCCTGGAGCGAGGACAGGGTGGGGCAGTACTTC

clone size: .
J gene: TRBJ2-7
D gene: .
V gene: TRBV9
CDR3 protein: CASSVAFQAASYEQYF
CDR3 DNA: TGTGCCAGCAGCGTAGCTTTTCAGGCAGCCTCCTACGAGCAGTACTTC

clone size: .
J gene: TRBJ2-7
D gene: .
V gene: TRBV11-2
CDR3 protein: CASSSRGSFYEQYF
CDR3 DNA: TGTGCCAGCAGCTCCAGGGGAAGTTTCTACGAGCAGTACTTC

clone size: once
J gene: TRBJ2-7
D gene: .
V gene: TRBV7-6
CDR3 protein: CASSLQENYEQYF
CDR3 DNA: TGTGCCAGCAGCTTACAGGAAAACTACGAGCAGTACTTC

clone size: .
J gene: TRBJ2-7
D gene: .
V gene: TRBV2
CDR3 protein: CASSERQGGYEQYF
CDR3 DNA: TGTGCCAGCAGTGAGCGGCAGGGAGGCTACGAGCAGTACTTC

clone size: .
J gene: TRBJ1-5
D gene: TRBD1
V gene: TRBV19
CDR3 protein: CAGGTADQPQHF
CDR3 DNA: TGTGCCGGTGGGACAGCGGATCAGCCCCAGCATTTT

clone size: .
J gene: TRBJ2-3
D gene: .
V gene: TRBV9
CDR3 protein: CASSVGGFLDTQYF
CDR3 DNA: TGTGCCAGCAGCGTAGGAGGGTTCTTAGATACGCAGTATTTT

clone size: .
J gene: TRBJ1-1
D gene: .
V gene: TRBV29-1
CDR3 protein: CSVVGGPSTEAFF
CDR3 DNA: TGCAGCGTTGTGGGGGGGCCTTCCACTGAAGCTTTCTTT

clone size: .
J gene: TRBJ2-7
D gene: .
V gene: TRBV28
CDR3 protein: CASSFPPVAGGEQYF
CDR3 DNA: TGTGCCAGCAGTTTCCCGCCTGTGGCGGGCGGCGAGCAGTACTTC

clone size: .
J gene: TRBJ2-7
D gene: TRBD1
V gene: TRBV9
CDR3 protein: CASSVAGQGIYEQYF
CDR3 DNA: TGTGCCAGCAGCGTAGCGGGACAGGGAATTTACGAGCAGTACTTC

clone size: .
J gene: TRBJ2-5
D gene: TRBD1
V gene: TRBV27
CDR3 protein: CASSSIWGTGYQETQYF
CDR3 DNA: TGTGCCAGCAGTTCAATTTGGGGGACAGGGTACCAAGAGACCCAGTACTTC

clone size: few
J gene: TRBJ1-1
D gene: .
V gene: TRBV4-2
CDR3 protein: CASSLGVVLAPMNTEAFF
CDR3 DNA: TGTGCCAGCAGCCTAGGTGTAGTTTTGGCGCCTATGAACACTGAAGCTTTCTTT

clone size: .
J gene: TRBJ2-7
D gene: .
V gene: TRBV13
CDR3 protein: CASSGGDMGWGEQYF
CDR3 DNA: TGTGCCAGCAGCGGAGGGGACATGGGATGGGGCGAGCAGTACTTC

clone size: .
J gene: TRBJ1-1
D gene: TRBD1
V gene: TRBV7-9
CDR3 protein: CASSPPNEGADWANTEAFF
CDR3 DNA: TGTGCCAGCAGCCCTCCGAATGAGGGGGCGGATTGGGCGAACACTGAAGCTTTCTTT

clone size: .
J gene: TRBJ2-7
D gene: .
V gene: TRBV5-5
CDR3 protein: CASSLTEGTEQYF
CDR3 DNA: TGTGCCAGCAGCTTGACAGAAGGCACCGAGCAGTACTTC

clone size: .
J gene: TRBJ2-1
D gene: .
V gene: TRBV4-3
CDR3 protein: CASSQSWRASPYNEQFF
CDR3 DNA: TGCGCCAGCAGCCAAAGCTGGCGGGCCTCTCCGTACAATGAGCAGTTCTTC

clone size: .
J gene: TRBJ2-7
D gene: .
V gene: TRBV11-2
CDR3 protein: CASSSGHTYEQYF
CDR3 DNA: TGTGCCAGCAGCTCGGGGCACACCTACGAGCAGTACTTC

clone size: .
J gene: TRBJ1-4
D gene: .
V gene: TRBV4-1
CDR3 protein: CASSQVGGGGTNEKLFF
CDR3 DNA: TGCGCCAGCAGCCAAGTGGGGGGAGGGGGAACTAATGAAAAACTGTTTTTT

clone size: .
J gene: TRBJ2-4
D gene: .
V gene: TRBV28
CDR3 protein: CASSFQGWIQYF
CDR3 DNA: TGTGCCAGCAGTTTCCAGGGATGGATTCAGTACTTC

clone size: .
J gene: TRBJ2-5
D gene: TRBD2
V gene: TRBV9
CDR3 protein: CASSVATSGRKETQYF
CDR3 DNA: TGTGCCAGCAGCGTAGCGACTAGCGGGAGAAAAGAGACCCAGTACTTC

clone size: .
J gene: TRBJ2-7
D gene: .
V gene: TRBV28
CDR3 protein: CASSSSTTGAFWSYEQYF
CDR3 DNA: TGTGCCAGCAGTTCCTCTACCACGGGGGCTTTTTGGTCCTACGAGCAGTACTTC

clone size: .
J gene: TRBJ2-3
D gene: TRBD2
V gene: TRBV7-9
CDR3 protein: CASSFSREGLTTDTQYF
CDR3 DNA: TGTGCCAGCAGCTTTAGTCGGGAGGGTCTTACGACAGATACGCAGTATTTT

clone size: .
J gene: TRBJ1-1
D gene: .
V gene: TRBV5-1
CDR3 protein: CASSSTEGTEAFF
CDR3 DNA: TGCGCCAGCAGCTCGACCGAGGGGACTGAAGCTTTCTTT

clone size: once
J gene: TRBJ2-1
D gene: .
V gene: TRBV15
CDR3 protein: CATGWRAYNEQFF
CDR3 DNA: TGTGCCACCGGATGGAGGGCCTACAATGAGCAGTTCTTC

clone size: .
J gene: TRBJ2-7
D gene: .
V gene: TRBV27
CDR3 protein: CASRTTWTDRLSYEQYF
CDR3 DNA: TGTGCCAGCAGGACCACCTGGACAGACCGACTCTCCTACGAGCAGTACTTC

clone size: .
J gene: TRBJ2-3
D gene: .
V gene: TRBV14
CDR3 protein: CASSRHTTRQVADTQYF
CDR3 DNA: TGTGCCAGCAGCCGTCACACGACTAGACAAGTCGCAGATACGCAGTATTTT

clone size: .
J gene: TRBJ1-5
D gene: .
V gene: TRBV27
CDR3 protein: CASSPSWGESNQPQHF
CDR3 DNA: TGTGCCAGCAGCCCGTCGTGGGGTGAGAGCAATCAGCCCCAGCATTTT

clone size: .
J gene: TRBJ2-2
D gene: TRBD2
V gene: TRBV19
CDR3 protein: CASSTGTSGRAWTGELFF
CDR3 DNA: TGTGCCAGTAGTACTGGGACTAGCGGGAGGGCCTGGACCGGGGAGCTGTTTTTT

clone size: .
J gene: TRBJ2-5
D gene: .
V gene: TRBV10-3
CDR3 protein: CAIRGGLIETQYF
CDR3 DNA: TGTGCCATCAGGGGGGGACTTATAGAGACCCAGTACTTC

clone size: .
J gene: TRBJ1-1
D gene: .
V gene: TRBV7-8
CDR3 protein: CASSFLNPLGTEAFF
CDR3 DNA: TGTGCCAGCAGCTTTTTGAATCCCCTGGGTACTGAAGCTTTCTTT